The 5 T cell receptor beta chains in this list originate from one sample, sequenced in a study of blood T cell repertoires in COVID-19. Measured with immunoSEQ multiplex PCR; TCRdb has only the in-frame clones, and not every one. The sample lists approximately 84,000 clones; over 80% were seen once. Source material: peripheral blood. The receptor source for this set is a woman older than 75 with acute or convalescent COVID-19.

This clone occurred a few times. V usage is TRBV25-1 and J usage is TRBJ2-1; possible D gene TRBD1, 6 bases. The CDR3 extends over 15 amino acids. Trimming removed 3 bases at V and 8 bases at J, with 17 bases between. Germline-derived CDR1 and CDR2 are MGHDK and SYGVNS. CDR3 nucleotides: TGTGCCAGCAGTGATTCAACAGGGAACCTCCATGAGCAGTTCTTC. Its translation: CASSDSTGNLHEQFF.

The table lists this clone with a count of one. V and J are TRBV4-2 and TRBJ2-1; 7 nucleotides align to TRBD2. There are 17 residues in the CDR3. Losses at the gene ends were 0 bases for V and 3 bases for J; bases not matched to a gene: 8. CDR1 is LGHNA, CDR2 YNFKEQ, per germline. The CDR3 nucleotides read TGTGCCAGCAGCCAAGAGTTACTTGGGGGGGACTACAATGAGCAGTTCTTC. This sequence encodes CASSQELLGGDYNEQFF.

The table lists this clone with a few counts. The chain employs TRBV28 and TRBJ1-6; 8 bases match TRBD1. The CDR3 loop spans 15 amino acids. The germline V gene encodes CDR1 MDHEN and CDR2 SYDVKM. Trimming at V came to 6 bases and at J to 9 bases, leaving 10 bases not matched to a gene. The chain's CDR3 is CASSPGGPRSSPLHF. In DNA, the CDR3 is TGTGCCAGCAGCCCAGGGGGCCCCCGGAGTTCACCCCTCCACTTT.

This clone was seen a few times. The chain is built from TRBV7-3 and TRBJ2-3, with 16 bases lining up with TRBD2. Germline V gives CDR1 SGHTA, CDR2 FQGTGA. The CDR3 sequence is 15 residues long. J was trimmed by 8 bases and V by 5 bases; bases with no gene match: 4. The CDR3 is CASSMGLAGGGTQYF. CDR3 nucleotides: TGTGCCAGCAGCATGGGACTAGCGGGAGGGGGTACGCAGTATTTT.

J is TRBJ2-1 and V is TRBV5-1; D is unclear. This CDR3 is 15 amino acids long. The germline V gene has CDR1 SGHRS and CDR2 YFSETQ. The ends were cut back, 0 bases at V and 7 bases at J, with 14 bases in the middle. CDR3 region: CASSLGPQSWNEQFF. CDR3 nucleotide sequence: TGCGCCAGCAGCTTGGGGCCGCAGTCATGGAATGAGCAGTTCTTC.